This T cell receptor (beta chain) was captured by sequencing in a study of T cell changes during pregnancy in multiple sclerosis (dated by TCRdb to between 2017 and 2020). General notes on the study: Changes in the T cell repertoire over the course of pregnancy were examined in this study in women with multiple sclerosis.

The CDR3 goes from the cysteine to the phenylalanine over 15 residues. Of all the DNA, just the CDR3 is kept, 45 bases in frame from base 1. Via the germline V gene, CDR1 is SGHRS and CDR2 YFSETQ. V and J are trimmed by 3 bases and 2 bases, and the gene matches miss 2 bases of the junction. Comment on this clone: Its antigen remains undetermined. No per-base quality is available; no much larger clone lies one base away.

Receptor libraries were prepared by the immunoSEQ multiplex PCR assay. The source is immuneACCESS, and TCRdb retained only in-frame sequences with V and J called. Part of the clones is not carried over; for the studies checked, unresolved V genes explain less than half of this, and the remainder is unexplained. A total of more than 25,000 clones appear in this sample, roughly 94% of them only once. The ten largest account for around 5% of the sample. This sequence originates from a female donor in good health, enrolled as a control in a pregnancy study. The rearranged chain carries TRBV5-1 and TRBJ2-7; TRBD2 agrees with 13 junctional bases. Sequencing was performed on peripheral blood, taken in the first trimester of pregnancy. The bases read TGCGCCAGCAGCTCGGGACTAGCGGGGACCTACGAGCAGTACTTC. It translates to CASSSGLAGTYEQYF. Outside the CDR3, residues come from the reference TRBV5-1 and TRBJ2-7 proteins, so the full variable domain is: KAGVTQTPRYLIKTRGQQVTLSCSPISGHRSVSWYQQTPGQGLQFLFEYFSETQRNKGNFPGRFSGRQFSNSRSEMNVSTLELGDSALYLCASSSGLAGTYEQYFGPGTRLTVT.